These T cell receptor beta chains were read from a single sample in a study of blood T cell repertoires in COVID-19. The repertoire was sequenced with immunoSEQ multiplex PCR; TCRdb's copy has only in-frame clones and lacks some. The sample holds fewer than 200,000 clones, roughly four fifths seen once. The sequenced sample was peripheral blood. Receptors were obtained from an older woman with COVID-19, enrolled during active disease. Each CDR3 is given with its conserved first and last residue. Each record gives: V gene, clone size, D gene, CDR3 length, J gene, CDR3 protein, CDR3 DNA. A D gene is named only where the DNA matches it firmly. Clone sizes are given selectively: once, few, many, or a class where the clone is expanded.

TRBV4-1	few	-	15	TRBJ1-2	CASSQDPNPFYGYTF	TGCGCCAGCAGCCAAGATCCTAACCCCTTCTATGGCTACACCTTC
TRBV1	-	-	15	TRBJ2-1	CTSSLTSGIGNEQFF	TGCACCAGCAGCCTGACTAGCGGGATTGGGAATGAGCAGTTCTTC
TRBV28	-	TRBD2	18	TRBJ2-3	CASSRGLAGGPSPDTQYF	TGTGCCAGCAGCCGCGGACTAGCGGGAGGGCCGTCCCCAGATACGCAGTATTTT
TRBV5-4	-	-	15	TRBJ1-5	CASSSGVGSNQPQHF	TGTGCCAGCAGCTCCGGGGTGGGAAGCAATCAGCCCCAGCATTTT
TRBV19	once	TRBD2	16	TRBJ2-3	CASSISASGITDTQYF	TGTGCCAGTAGTATATCGGCTAGCGGAATCACAGATACGCAGTATTTT
TRBV24-1	-	TRBD2	15	TRBJ2-3	CATSWTSGNTDTQYF	TGTGCCACCAGTTGGACTAGCGGGAACACAGATACGCAGTATTTT
TRBV5-4	-	-	15	TRBJ2-7	CASSPRVSSSYEQYF	TGTGCCAGCAGCCCCCGTGTGTCGAGCTCCTACGAGCAGTACTTC
TRBV5-4	-	-	16	TRBJ2-3	CASSSHRPGDTDTQYF	TGTGCCAGCAGCTCCCACAGGCCTGGAGACACAGATACGCAGTATTTT
TRBV19	-	-	14	TRBJ1-2	CASTPEGIIYGYTF	TGTGCCAGTACCCCGGAGGGAATTATCTATGGCTACACCTTC
TRBV7-8	-	TRBD1	15	TRBJ1-5	CASSRGTGRNQPQHF	TGTGCCAGCAGCCGCGGGACAGGCCGCAATCAGCCCCAGCATTTT
TRBV20-1	-	-	11	TRBJ2-4	CSALLENIQYF	TGCAGTGCTCTACTGGAAAACATTCAGTACTTC
TRBV4-3	-	TRBD2	15	TRBJ2-5	CASSPDWAGAKTQYF	TGCGCCAGCAGCCCCGACTGGGCGGGAGCAAAGACCCAGTACTTC
TRBV5-8	few	-	17	TRBJ1-2	CASSFLVKRESSYGYTF	TGTGCCAGCAGCTTCCTTGTGAAGAGGGAATCGAGCTATGGCTACACCTTC
TRBV30	-	-	16	TRBJ2-1	CAWALGRASSYNEQFF	TGTGCCTGGGCCTTAGGGCGGGCGAGCTCCTACAATGAGCAGTTCTTC
TRBV28	once	TRBD2	13	TRBJ2-7	CASRTSGTYEQYF	TGTGCCAGCAGGACTAGCGGAACCTACGAGCAGTACTTC
TRBV18	-	-	14	TRBJ2-2	CASSSLTNTGELFF	TGTGCCAGCTCATCCCTTACTAACACCGGGGAGCTGTTTTTT
TRBV7-2	few	TRBD1	15	TRBJ1-6	CASSSDRARVSPLHF	TGTGCCAGCAGCTCGGACAGGGCAAGGGTTTCACCCCTCCACTTT
TRBV2	-	TRBD2	17	TRBJ2-3	CASRTLAGGGVTDTQYF	TGTGCCAGCAGGACACTAGCGGGAGGCGGGGTCACAGATACGCAGTATTTT
TRBV7-2	-	-	13	TRBJ2-3	CASSSSLPNTQYF	TGTGCCAGCAGCTCAAGCCTCCCCAACACGCAGTATTTT
TRBV19	few	TRBD2	15	TRBJ2-7	CASSFLAGDSYEQYF	TGTGCCAGTAGTTTTCTAGCGGGAGACAGCTACGAGCAGTACTTC
TRBV6-4	-	-	17	TRBJ1-2	CASKSGHRQWEGYGYTF	TGTGCCAGCAAAAGTGGACACCGCCAATGGGAGGGCTATGGCTACACCTTC
TRBV28	-	-	16	TRBJ1-4	CASSLISSRTNEKLFF	TGTGCCAGCAGTTTAATATCATCGCGGACTAATGAAAAACTGTTTTTT
TRBV28	once	TRBD1	14	TRBJ1-1	CASTLTGGYTEAFF	TGTGCCAGCACCCTTACAGGGGGGTACACTGAAGCTTTCTTT
TRBV24-1	-	-	14	TRBJ2-7	CATSDLARESEQYF	TGTGCCACCAGTGATTTAGCCAGGGAAAGCGAGCAGTACTTC
TRBV7-9	-	-	13	TRBJ1-1	CASSVEGKAEAFF	TGTGCCAGCAGCGTCGAGGGTAAAGCAGAAGCTTTCTTT
TRBV5-1	-	-	12	TRBJ2-1	CASSLRVNEQFF	TGCGCCAGCAGCTTGCGGGTGAATGAGCAGTTCTTC
TRBV19	once	-	14	TRBJ2-7	CASRLAHRGYEQYF	TGTGCCAGTAGGCTCGCTCACCGGGGCTACGAGCAGTACTTC
TRBV3-1/TRBV3-2	-	TRBD2	12	TRBJ2-3	CASSQGLAGQYF	TGTGCCAGCAGCCAAGGCCTAGCGGGGCAGTATTTT
TRBV11-2	-	-	16	TRBJ2-1	CASSLPGRGSYNEQFF	TGTGCCAGCAGCTTACCAGGGAGGGGGTCCTACAATGAGCAGTTCTTC
TRBV2	-	-	16	TRBJ2-5	CASSTGRLGGRETQYF	TGTGCCAGCAGTACGGGACGCCTGGGGGGGCGAGAGACCCAGTACTTC
TRBV5-1	once	TRBD1	17	TRBJ2-6	CASKRDSLPSGANVLTF	TGCGCCAGCAAACGGGACAGCCTACCCTCTGGGGCCAACGTCCTGACTTTC
TRBV27	-	-	15	TRBJ2-2	CASRLSSEGAGELFF	TGTGCCAGCAGACTATCCTCCGAAGGGGCCGGGGAGCTGTTTTTT
TRBV28	-	TRBD1	17	TRBJ1-6	CASRPTGTGKGNSPLHF	TGTGCCAGCAGGCCCACCGGGACAGGGAAAGGAAATTCACCCCTCCACTTT
TRBV10-2	-	TRBD2	15	TRBJ2-3	CASIGTSVGTDTQYF	TGCGCCAGCATCGGGACTAGCGTGGGGACAGATACGCAGTATTTT
TRBV4-1	-	-	17	TRBJ2-1	CASSQDGGLRPYNEQFF	TGCGCCAGCAGCCAAGATGGGGGACTCCGACCTTACAATGAGCAGTTCTTC
TRBV5-4	-	-	17	TRBJ2-1	CASSSLYSLPLHNEQFF	TGTGCCAGCAGCTCCCTGTATAGTCTGCCCCTACACAATGAGCAGTTCTTC
TRBV5-1	few	-	16	TRBJ1-4	CASSLSPSTGNEKLFF	TGCGCCAGCAGCTTGTCCCCGTCTACAGGGAATGAAAAACTGTTTTTT
TRBV7-8	-	-	16	TRBJ1-6	CASSSRTVGPGSPLHF	TGTGCCAGCAGTTCTAGGACAGTCGGGCCGGGTTCACCCCTCCACTTT
TRBV19	-	TRBD1	17	TRBJ1-2	CASSTSGTGGGRYGYTF	TGTGCCAGTAGTACATCCGGGACAGGGGGCGGCCGCTATGGCTACACCTTC
TRBV5-4	-	TRBD2	18	TRBJ2-2	CASSLPTSGRTNTGELFF	TGTGCCAGCAGCTTACCTACTAGCGGGAGAACGAACACCGGGGAGCTGTTTTTT
TRBV6-2/TRBV6-3	-	-	15	TRBJ2-1	CASSYSLTYSGRRFF	TGTGCCAGCAGTTACTCCTTAACTTATTCAGGGCGAAGATTCTTC
TRBV7-2	-	-	17	TRBJ1-6	CASSSSVSALANSPLHF	TGTGCCAGCAGCTCATCAGTCTCTGCTTTGGCCAATTCACCCCTCCACTTT
TRBV5-4	-	TRBD2	15	TRBJ2-1	CASRTGSGTTDEQFF	TGTGCCAGCAGGACCGGTAGCGGGACGACTGATGAGCAGTTCTTC
TRBV19	-	-	16	TRBJ2-1	CASSSQKRILYNEQFF	TGTGCCAGTAGTAGTCAGAAGCGGATACTCTACAATGAGCAGTTCTTC
TRBV28	-	-	13	TRBJ2-1	CASRTGSYNEQFF	TGTGCCAGCAGGACGGGGTCCTACAATGAGCAGTTCTTC
TRBV19	-	TRBD1	15	TRBJ1-2	CASSIRDSRSYGYTF	TGTGCCAGTAGTATTCGGGACAGCCGATCCTATGGCTACACCTTC
TRBV10-1	-	-	15	TRBJ2-1	CASSPVAPSYNEQFF	TGCGCCAGCAGTCCGGTAGCCCCTTCCTACAATGAGCAGTTCTTC
TRBV5-1	-	-	18	TRBJ1-3	CASSSGRIAGKSGNTIYF	TGCGCCAGCAGCTCTGGTCGCATAGCGGGAAAGTCCGGAAACACCATATATTTT
TRBV24-1	-	TRBD1	17	TRBJ1-1	CATSEPTGVQGNTEAFF	TGTGCCACCAGTGAACCGACAGGGGTTCAGGGGAACACTGAAGCTTTCTTT
TRBV6-5	-	TRBD1	13	TRBJ1-2	CASSVDRTYGYTF	TGTGCCAGCAGCGTGGACAGGACTTATGGCTACACCTTC
TRBV29-1	few	TRBD2	18	TRBJ2-1	CSVATVRNRLAGYNEQFF	TGCAGCGTTGCCACGGTCAGGAATCGACTAGCGGGTTACAATGAGCAGTTCTTC
TRBV18	few	TRBD1	15	TRBJ1-5	CASSRQGANNQPQHF	TGTGCCAGCTCTCGACAGGGGGCTAACAATCAGCCCCAGCATTTT
TRBV9	-	-	14	TRBJ1-1	CASSVGPGVTEAFF	TGTGCCAGCAGCGTAGGTCCGGGGGTCACTGAAGCTTTCTTT
TRBV5-6	-	-	11	TRBJ1-2	CASNRGGGYTF	TGTGCCAGCAACCGGGGGGGCGGCTACACCTTC
TRBV7-6	-	-	12	TRBJ1-4	CASSAAQEKLFF	TGTGCCAGCAGCGCGGCTCAGGAAAAACTGTTTTTT
TRBV6-2/TRBV6-3	-	TRBD2	16	TRBJ2-7	CASSSPAGGNSYEQYF	TGTGCCAGCAGTTCCCCTGCGGGAGGTAACTCCTACGAGCAGTACTTC
TRBV28	once	-	16	TRBJ2-1	CASSTITTTYINEQFF	TGTGCCAGCAGTACGATAACTACGACCTACATAAATGAGCAGTTCTTC
TRBV30	-	-	13	TRBJ2-7	CACEGVSPYEQYF	TGTGCCTGTGAGGGGGTGAGTCCCTACGAGCAGTACTTC